The source of this TCR beta chain is a study of T cells in Graves' hyperthyroidism and ophthalmopathy. This clonotype was counted ten times or more. The CDR3 is made up of 18 amino acids. Germline values: CDR1 SGHTA, CDR2 FQGTGA. With V trimmed by 1 base and J by 5 bases, 10 bases remained unmatched. TCR beta CDR3 region amplification was performed from RNA transcripts. HTBI primers drove first-round RT-PCR of the TCR CDR3. One entry per CDR3 protein results from TCRdb running MiXCR on the multiplex PCR reads. The sample has approximately 480,000 distinct CDR3 sequences; about a fifth are singletons. This rearrangement joins TRBV7-3 to TRBJ2-5; TRBD2 agrees at 13 bases. Input material: blood. The sequence was obtained from a man between 18 and 29 years old with Graves' hyperthyroidism. The CDR3, as DNA: TGTGCCAGCAGCTTAAAGGATCGACTAGCGGGAGGTGGCGAGACCCAGTACTTC. Protein product: CASSLKDRLAGGGETQYF.